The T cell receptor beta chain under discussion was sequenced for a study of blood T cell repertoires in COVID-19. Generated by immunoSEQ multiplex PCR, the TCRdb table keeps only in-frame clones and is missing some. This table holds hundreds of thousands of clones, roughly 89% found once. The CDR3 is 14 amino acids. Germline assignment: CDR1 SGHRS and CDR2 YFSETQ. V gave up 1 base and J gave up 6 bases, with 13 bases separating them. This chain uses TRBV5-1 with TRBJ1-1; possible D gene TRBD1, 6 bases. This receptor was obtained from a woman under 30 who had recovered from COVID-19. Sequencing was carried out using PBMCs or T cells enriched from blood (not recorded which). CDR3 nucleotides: TGCGCCAGCAGCTTGCAACAGGGTCGGCCTGAAGCTTTCTTT. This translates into CASSLQQGRPEAFF.